This T cell receptor (beta chain) originates from a study of T-cell memory formation after mild COVID-19. For the study at large: TCR clusters showed largely donor specificity. The study's findings and limits: The study found balanced CD4/CD8 in clones contracting day 15 to 85 and a CD4+ lean in later expanders. Researchers found some responding clones in pre-infection memory, a sign that cross-reactive memory joined. Shrinking CD4+ clones were chiefly CM and EM; CD8+ ones were chiefly EMRA.

Only a few counts were recorded for this clonotype. Its antigen remains unknown. From germline, CDR1 is LNHDA and CDR2 SQIVND (reference sequence). The CDR3 has 15 residues. V dropped 3 bases and J dropped 0 bases, with 10 bases sitting between them. Using its own MiXCR run on the 5' RACE reads, TCRdb lists one record per CDR3 protein. The sample yields more than 300,000 distinct CDR3 sequences, 20% to 25% seen once. Sequenced material: PBMCs or a T cell subset sorted from them (not recorded which). V and J are TRBV19 and TRBJ2-3; D not certain. This TCR derives from a man aged 18 to 30 who had mild COVID-19 (a few samples of this study predate the infection). Cell type and time point are not known. The CDR3 spells CASSILGWSTDTQYF. DNA for the CDR3: TGTGCCAGTAGTATTCTGGGATGGAGCACAGATACGCAGTATTTT. Variable domain in full (rest from reference TRBV19 and TRBJ2-3): DGGITQSPKYLFRKEGQNVTLSCEQNLNHDAMYWYRQDPGQGLRLIYYSQIVNDFQKGDIAEGYSVSREKKESFPLTVTSAQKNPTAFYLCASSILGWSTDTQYFGPGTRLTVL.